This entry lists 28 T cell receptor beta chains sequenced from one sample in a study of cytomegalovirus exposure and HLA in healthy donors. 60 Vbeta and 13 Jbeta primers were used in PCR. Assay: immunoSEQ multiplex PCR; the TCRdb copy retains only in-frame clones and omits some. The sample records roughly 150,000 clones, around 81% being singletons. Sequences were obtained from PBMCs. These receptors all stem from a man in his forties in good health and CMV-seronegative.

This chain uses TRBV7-2 with TRBJ1-5, with 8 bases that match TRBD1. Germline V gene lookup returns CDR1 SGHTA and CDR2 FQGNSA. After removal of 1 base from V and 6 bases from J, the junction contained 5 bases not matched to a gene. The CDR3 covers 15 residues. The CDR3 DNA follows: TGTGCCAGCAGCTTAGGCGGGACAGGTGGTCAGCCCCAGCATTTT. As protein: CASSLGGTGGQPQHF. Complete variable domain (other parts from reference TRBV7-2 and TRBJ1-5): GAGVSQSPSNKVTEKGKDVELRCDPISGHTALYWYRQSLGQGLEFLIYFQGNSAPDKSGLPSDRFSAERTGGSVSTLTIQRTQQEDSAVYLCASSLGGTGGQPQHFGDGTRLSIL.

The chain has TRBV7-6 and TRBJ2-5, with 8 bases lining up with TRBD1. The J call may be incorrect, as the DNA end agrees better with TRBJ2-7. The CDR3 length is 14 residues. Germline lookup yields CDR1 SGHVS and CDR2 FNYEAQ. In DNA, the CDR3 is TGTGCCAGCAGCGGACAGGGTCCGACCTACGAGCAGTACTTC. It specifies CASSGQGPTYEQYF.

This clone came up a few times. This chain connects TRBV7-9 to TRBJ1-2, with D possibly matching TRBD1 (6 bases). Trimming took off 10 bases at V and 0 bases at J, with 15 bases between the two ends. CDR3 length: 14 residues. Germline-derived CDR1 and CDR2 are SEHNR and FQNEAQ (reference sequence). CDR3 in DNA: TGTGCCACGGGTAGGGGGGGGCCTAACTATGGCTACACCTTC. Protein: CATGRGGPNYGYTF.

The V call is TRBV7-2, the J call TRBJ2-7, with a possible D match to TRBD2 (7 bases). Germline V gene sequence: CDR1 SGHTA, CDR2 FQGNSA. V lost 5 bases and J lost 6, with 20 bases in between. CDR3 length equals 15 residues. The CDR3 sequence: CASSTLGGGPSEQYF. The CDR3, as DNA: TGTGCCAGCAGCACCCTGGGGGGGGGCCCGTCCGAGCAGTACTTC.

This chain uses TRBV7-2 with TRBJ2-5; a possible D gene is TRBD1 (6 bases). The CDR3 is 15 amino acids. The V gene's germline CDR1 is SGHTA and CDR2 FQGNSA. Trimming took 2 bases from V and 0 from J, leaving 10 bases between them. CDR3 nucleotide sequence: TGTGCCAGCAGCTTACAACAGGGATACCAAGAGACCCAGTACTTC. This sequence encodes CASSLQQGYQETQYF.

The chain employs TRBV5-1 and TRBJ2-3, with 8 nucleotides matching TRBD2. V trimming: 8 bases; J trimming: 1 base; junction bases outside the gene matches: 9. The germline gives CDR1 SGHRS, CDR2 YFSETQ. CDR3 length: 15 amino acids. The CDR3, as DNA: TGCGCCAGTAAGAGCGGGAGCGGAGGCACAGATACGCAGTATTTT. Protein: CASKSGSGGTDTQYF.

CDR3 DNA sequence: TGTGCCAGCAGCCCTAATTCCCCGGGGCCCCAGCATTTT. It yields the protein CASSPNSPGPQHF. The V call is TRBV7-2, the J call TRBJ1-5, with D uncertain. Germline V CDR1 and CDR2: SGHTA, FQGNSA. The ends were cut back, 5 bases at V and 9 bases at J, with 14 bases in the middle. The CDR3 contains 13 residues.

The J gene is TRBJ2-1, the V gene TRBV4-1, with 8 bases matching TRBD1. CDR1 and CDR2 from the germline V gene are MGHRA and YSYEKL. The ends lost 1 base at V and 2 bases at J; junction bases unmatched: 7. This CDR3 region has 17 residues. The CDR3 DNA follows: TGCGCCAGCAGCCAAGTACAGGGGGGCCCCCCCTACAATGAGCAGTTCTTC. Amino acids: CASSQVQGGPPYNEQFF.

This clone showed up just a few times. The chain is built from TRBV5-1 and TRBJ1-2; 8 bases match TRBD1. The germline V gene encodes CDR1 SGHRS and CDR2 YFSETQ. Trimming cost V 4 bases and J 6 bases; bases outside gene matches: 5. The CDR3 sequence is 13 residues long. The CDR3: CASSIQGGNGYTF. The DNA of the CDR3 is TGCGCCAGCAGCATACAGGGGGGCAATGGCTACACCTTC.

CDR3 region: CASSLSGVGTDTQYF. DNA of the CDR3: TGTGCCAGCAGCTTGTCAGGGGTGGGCACAGATACGCAGTATTTT. The rearrangement joins TRBV5-4 to TRBJ2-3; possibly TRBD1 for D (6 bases). V gave up 1 base and J gave up 1 base, with 10 bases separating them. The germline V gene has CDR1 SGHNT and CDR2 YYREEE (reference sequence). The CDR3 loop spans 15 amino acids. Supplemented by reference TRBV5-4 and TRBJ2-3, the full variable domain reads ETGVTQSPTHLIKTRGQQVTLRCSSQSGHNTVSWYQQALGQGPQFIFQYYREEENGRGNFPPRFSGLQFPNYSSELNVNALELDDSALYLCASSLSGVGTDTQYFGPGTRLTVL.

This clone turned up a few times. The V gene is TRBV7-9, the J gene TRBJ1-1; D gene unclear. The V gene's germline CDR1 is SEHNR and CDR2 FQNEAQ (reference sequence). The CDR3 totals 13 residues. Trimming stripped 3 bases from V and 5 bases from J, with 10 bases between. Written as DNA, the CDR3 is TGTGCCAGCAGCTTGGGCGAAACGACTGAAGCTTTCTTT. Translation gives CASSLGETTEAFF.

This clone was seen only a few times. This sequence joins TRBV27 and TRBJ2-1; D perhaps matches TRBD1 (6 bases). The CDR3 contains 15 residues. Germline V gene data show CDR1 as MNHEY and CDR2 as SMNVEV (reference sequence). Trimming shortened V by 2 bases and J by 2 bases, and 10 bases separated the two germline ends. The CDR3 nucleotides read TGTGCCAGCAGTTTAGGACAGATAGCCTACAATGAGCAGTTCTTC. It yields the protein CASSLGQIAYNEQFF.

The genes are TRBV5-4 and TRBJ2-7; TRBD2 aligns across 7 bases. This CDR3 is 15 amino acids long. CDR1 and CDR2 (germline): SGHNT, YYREEE (reference sequence). With V trimmed by 4 bases and J by 2 bases, 9 bases remained unmatched. CDR3 loop: CASSTPSGLTYEQYF. The CDR3, as DNA: TGTGCCAGCAGCACCCCTAGCGGATTAACCTACGAGCAGTACTTC.

The chain recombines TRBV27 with TRBJ2-7, with TRBD2 identical over 10 bases. The CDR3 runs to 16 residues. The V and J ends lost 3 bases and 2 bases, in that order; junction bases with no gene match: 7. The germline CDR1 and CDR2 sequences are MNHEY and SMNVEV (reference sequence). The DNA of the CDR3 is TGTGCCAGCAGTTTTAGTAGGCTAGCGGGAGCCTACGAGCAGTACTTC. Translation gives CASSFSRLAGAYEQYF.

V and J are TRBV5-1 and TRBJ1-1; tentatively, D is TRBD1 (5 bases). V gave up 9 bases and J gave up 1 base, with 13 bases separating them. This CDR3 region has 13 residues. The germline gives CDR1 SGHRS, CDR2 YFSETQ. CDR3 coding DNA: TGCGCCACCCGGGGGGTCACGAACACTGAAGCTTTCTTT. Its protein is CATRGVTNTEAFF.

The chain uses TRBV29-1 and TRBJ1-2; a possible D gene is TRBD1 (6 bases). This CDR3 comprises 13 residues. V lost 2 bases and J 0 bases, leaving 7 bases between the germline ends. CDR1 is SQVTM, CDR2 ANQGSEA, per germline. DNA of the CDR3: TGCAGCGTTGAAAGACAGGCTAACTATGGCTACACCTTC. Translated, it gives CSVERQANYGYTF.

The rearrangement links TRBV5-1 to TRBJ2-3; 7 bases align to TRBD2. Trimming took 0 bases from V and 4 from J; bases not matched to a gene: 2. This CDR3 contains 14 residues. The germline CDR1 and CDR2 sequences are SGHRS and YFSETQ. CDR3 DNA: TGCGCCAGCAGCTTGGAGGGAGGGTCAGATACGCAGTATTTT. The encoded protein is CASSLEGGSDTQYF.

V usage is TRBV28 and J usage is TRBJ2-3; D is possibly TRBD2 (5 bases). V lost 3 bases and J 10 bases, leaving 17 bases between the germline ends. Germline lookup yields CDR1 MDHEN and CDR2 SYDVKM. The CDR3 length is 14 residues. The CDR3 nucleotides read TGTGCCAGCAGTTTTCTGTTAGTAGCGCAGGCGCAGTATTTT. This encodes CASSFLLVAQAQYF.

V usage is TRBV7-9 and J usage is TRBJ2-7; 7 positions match TRBD1. Germline V lookup: CDR1 SEHNR, CDR2 FQNEAQ (reference sequence). With 3 bases clipped from V and 6 bases from J, the junction kept 8 bases outside the gene matches. The CDR3 runs to 14 residues. This chain's CDR3 is CASSFVQGVGEQYF. For the CDR3, the DNA is TGTGCCAGCAGCTTCGTTCAGGGGGTAGGCGAGCAGTACTTC. Full variable domain (remainder filled in from reference TRBV7-9 and TRBJ2-7): DTGVSQNPRHKITKRGQNVTFRCDPISEHNRLYWYRQTLGQGPEFLTYFQNEAQLEKSRLLSDRFSAERPKGSFSTLEIQRTEQGDSAMYLCASSFVQGVGEQYFGPGTRLTVT.

V and J are TRBV9 and TRBJ1-2, with 8 nucleotides matching TRBD1. The CDR3 totals 15 residues. V lost 0 bases and J lost 4; bases outside the gene matches: 5. Germline lookup yields CDR1 SGDLS and CDR2 YYNGEE. The CDR3 loop is CASSVASDRAYGYTF. In DNA, the CDR3 is TGTGCCAGCAGCGTAGCTTCGGACAGGGCCTATGGCTACACCTTC.

The J gene is TRBJ2-7, the V gene TRBV2; 7 bases match TRBD1. The trim removed 5 bases at V and 0 bases at J, leaving 4 bases unmatched. The CDR3 consists of 14 residues. Germline V lookup: CDR1 SNHLY, CDR2 FYNNEI. The CDR3 loop is CASSRRDSSYEQYF. The CDR3 nucleotides are TGTGCCAGCAGTCGTCGGGACAGCTCCTACGAGCAGTACTTC.

CDR3 region: CASSIYRVGAYEQYF. The DNA of the CDR3 is TGTGCCAGCAGCATATACAGGGTAGGGGCCTACGAGCAGTACTTC. The chain uses TRBV7-3 and TRBJ2-7; possibly TRBD1 for D (6 bases). The CDR3 spans 15 residues. Per the germline V gene, CDR1 is SGHTA and CDR2 is FQGTGA. V gave up 5 bases and J gave up 2 bases, with 16 bases separating them. The variable domain in full, completed from reference TRBV7-3 and TRBJ2-7, reads GAGVSQTPSNKVTEKGKYVELRCDPISGHTALYWYRQSLGQGPEFLIYFQGTGAADDSGLPNDRFFAVRPEGSVSTLKIQRTERGDSAVYLCASSIYRVGAYEQYFGPGTRLTVT.

J is TRBJ2-1 and V is TRBV5-1; unclear D gene. The CDR3 totals 14 residues. In germline, CDR1 is SGHRS, CDR2 YFSETQ. Trimming took 0 bases from V and 5 from J, leaving 9 bases between them. In DNA form, the CDR3 reads TGCGCCAGCAGCTTGGGAGGATCCAACAATGAGCAGTTCTTC. This translates into CASSLGGSNNEQFF.

V and J are TRBV5-1 and TRBJ2-7; the D is unclear. The V gene lost 1 base and the J gene lost 2 bases, with 10 bases spanning the gap. The CDR3 is 14 amino acids. Germline CDR1 SGHRS, CDR2 YFSETQ. This CDR3 is CASSLSPGTYEQYF. CDR3 nucleotides: TGCGCCAGCAGCTTGAGCCCAGGTACCTACGAGCAGTACTTC.

This chain joins TRBV2 and TRBJ1-5; TRBD1 is a possible D gene (6 bases). Germline loops: CDR1 SNHLY, CDR2 FYNNEI. This CDR3 is 15 amino acids long. Trimming pared 5 bases from V and 0 bases from J, leaving 11 bases between. This CDR3 is CASSKQGNSNQPQHF. The CDR3 DNA reads TGTGCCAGCAGTAAACAGGGAAATAGCAATCAGCCCCAGCATTTT.

The chain uses TRBV10-3 and TRBJ1-6; 8 nucleotides match TRBD1. The CDR3 sequence is 16 residues long. The V and J ends lost 5 bases and 5 bases, in that order; junction bases with no gene match: 8. The germline CDR1 and CDR2 sequences are ENHRY and SYGVKD. CDR3 DNA: TGTGCCATCAGTCAGGGGGCCACGGATGATAATTCACCCCTCCACTTT. This codes for CAISQGATDDNSPLHF.

V and J are TRBV27 and TRBJ1-2; the D is unclear. The germline V gene has CDR1 MNHEY and CDR2 SMNVEV (reference sequence). The V end lost 5 bases, the J end lost 4 bases, and 14 bases lay between the germline ends. This CDR3 comprises 14 residues. The CDR3 reads CASSGLGNPYGYTF. In nucleotides, the CDR3 is TGTGCCAGCAGTGGACTGGGGAATCCCTATGGCTACACCTTC.

Of note for this clone: Other DNA sequences of this sample code for an identical CDR3. Here the CDR3 reads CSVTSGSSYEQYF. The CDR3 nucleotides read TGCAGCGTTACGAGCGGAAGCTCCTACGAGCAGTACTTC. The J gene is TRBJ2-7, the V gene TRBV29-1, with D tentatively TRBD2 (5 bases). CDR1 is SQVTM, CDR2 ANQGSEA, per germline. The CDR3 length is 13 residues. Trimming pared 5 bases from V and 0 bases from J, leaving 11 bases between.